The TCR beta chain under discussion was sequenced for a study of T cells of healthy individuals. From the 5' RACE reads, TCRdb called clonotypes with MiXCR, one entry per CDR3 protein. The data contain around 83,000 distinct CDR3 sequences, roughly 5% of them singletons. Germline assignment: CDR1 MDHEN and CDR2 SYDVKM. The CDR3 sequence is 11 residues long. Trimming removed 5 bases from V and 6 bases from J, with 6 bases in between. This clonotype has ten or more counts. The source is a female donor in good health. The chain is built from TRBV28 and TRBJ2-3; TRBD2 is a possible D gene (5 bases). This CDR3 reads CASSASDTQYF. As DNA, the CDR3 is TGTGCCAGCAGTGCTAGCGATACGCAGTATTTT.